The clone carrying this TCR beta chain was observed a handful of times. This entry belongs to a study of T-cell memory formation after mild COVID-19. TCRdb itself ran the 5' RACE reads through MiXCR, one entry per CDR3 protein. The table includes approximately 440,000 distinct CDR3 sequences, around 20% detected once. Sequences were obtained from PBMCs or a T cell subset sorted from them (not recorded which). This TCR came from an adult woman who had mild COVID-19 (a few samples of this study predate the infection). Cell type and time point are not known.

The CDR3: CASGLTASYEQYF. The CDR3 DNA reads TGTGCCAGCGGCCTTACAGCCTCCTACGAGCAGTACTTC. The chain uses TRBV7-8 and TRBJ2-7; D unclear. Germline values: CDR1 SGHVS, CDR2 FQNEAQ. The length of the CDR3 is 13 residues. Trimming shortened V by 8 bases and J by 0 bases, and 11 bases separated the two germline ends. The full variable domain, its missing parts supplied by reference TRBV7-8 and TRBJ2-7, is GAGVSQSPRYKVAKRGQDVALRCDPISGHVSLFWYQQALGQGPEFLTYFQNEAQLDKSGLPSDRFFAERPEGSVSTLKIQRTQQEDSAVYLCASGLTASYEQYFGPGTRLTVT.